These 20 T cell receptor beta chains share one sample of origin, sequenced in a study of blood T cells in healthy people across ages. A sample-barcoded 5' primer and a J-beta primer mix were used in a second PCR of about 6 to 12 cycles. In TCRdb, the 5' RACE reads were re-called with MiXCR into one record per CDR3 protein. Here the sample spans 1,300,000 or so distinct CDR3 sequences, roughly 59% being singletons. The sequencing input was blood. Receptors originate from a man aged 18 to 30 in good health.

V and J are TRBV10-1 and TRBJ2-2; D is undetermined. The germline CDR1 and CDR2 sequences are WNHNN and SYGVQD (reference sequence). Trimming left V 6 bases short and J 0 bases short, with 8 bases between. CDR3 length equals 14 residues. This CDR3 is CASRDSPNTGELFF. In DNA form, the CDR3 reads TGCGCCAGCAGGGATTCACCGAACACCGGGGAGCTGTTTTTT.

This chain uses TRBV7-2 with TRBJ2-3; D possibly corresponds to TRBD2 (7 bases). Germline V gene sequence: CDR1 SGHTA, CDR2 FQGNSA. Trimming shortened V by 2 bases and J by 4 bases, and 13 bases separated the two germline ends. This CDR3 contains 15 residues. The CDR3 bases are TGTGCCAGCAGCTTATGGGGAGGGGGGGCAGATACGCAGTATTTT. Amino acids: CASSLWGGGADTQYF.

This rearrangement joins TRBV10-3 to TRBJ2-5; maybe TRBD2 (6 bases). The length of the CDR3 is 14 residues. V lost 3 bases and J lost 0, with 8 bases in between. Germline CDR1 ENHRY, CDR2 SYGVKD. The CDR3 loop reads CAISDRGYQETQYF. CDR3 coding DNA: TGTGCCATCAGTGATCGGGGGTACCAAGAGACCCAGTACTTC.

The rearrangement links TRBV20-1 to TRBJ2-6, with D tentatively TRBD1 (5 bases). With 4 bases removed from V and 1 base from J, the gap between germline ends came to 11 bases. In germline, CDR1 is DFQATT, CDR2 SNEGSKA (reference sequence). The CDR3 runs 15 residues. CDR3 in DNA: TGCAGTGCTATCCATGCAGGGTCTGGGGCCAACGTCCTGACTTTC. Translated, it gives CSAIHAGSGANVLTF.

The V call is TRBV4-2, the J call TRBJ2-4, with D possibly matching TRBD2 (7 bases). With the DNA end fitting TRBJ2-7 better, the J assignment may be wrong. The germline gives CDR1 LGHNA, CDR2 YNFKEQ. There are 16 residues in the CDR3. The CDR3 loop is CASSQEGGGPWDEQYF. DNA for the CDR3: TGTGCCAGCAGCCAAGAAGGGGGAGGGCCGTGGGACGAGCAGTACTTC.

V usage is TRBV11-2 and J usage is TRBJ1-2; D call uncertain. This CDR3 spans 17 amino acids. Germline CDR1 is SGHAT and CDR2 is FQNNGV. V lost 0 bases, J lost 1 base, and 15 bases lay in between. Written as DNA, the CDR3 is TGTGCCAGCAGCTTAGAGGTGAGGTCACAGAGTAACTATGGCTACACCTTC. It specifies CASSLEVRSQSNYGYTF.

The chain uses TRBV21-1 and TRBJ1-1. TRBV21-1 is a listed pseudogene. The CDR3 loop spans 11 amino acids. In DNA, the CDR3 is TGTGCCAGCAGAGGGCCCGGCGGAGCTTTCTTT. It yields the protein CASRGPGGAFF.

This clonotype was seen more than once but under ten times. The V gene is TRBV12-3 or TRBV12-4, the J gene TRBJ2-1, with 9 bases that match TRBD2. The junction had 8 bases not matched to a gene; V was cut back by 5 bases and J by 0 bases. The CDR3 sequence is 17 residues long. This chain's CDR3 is CASSLPSSGISYNEQFF. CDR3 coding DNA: TGTGCCAGCAGTCTACCCTCTAGCGGGATCTCCTACAATGAGCAGTTCTTC.

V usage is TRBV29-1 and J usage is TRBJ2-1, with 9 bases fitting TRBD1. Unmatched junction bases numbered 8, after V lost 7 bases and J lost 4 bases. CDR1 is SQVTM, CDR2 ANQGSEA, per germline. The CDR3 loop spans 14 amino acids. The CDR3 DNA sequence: TGCAGCGCCGGGACAGGGATAGGATACAATGAGCAGTTCTTC. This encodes CSAGTGIGYNEQFF.

The CDR3 region is CASSLPLAGPAGTQYF. The CDR3 bases are TGCGCCAGCAGTCTTCCACTAGCGGGGCCTGCTGGTACGCAGTATTTT. The V and J genes are TRBV10-2 and TRBJ2-3, with TRBD2 matching over 10 bases. Germline CDR1 is WSHSY and CDR2 is SAAADI. CDR3 length: 16 amino acids. The trim removed 5 bases at V and 8 bases at J, leaving 13 bases unmatched.

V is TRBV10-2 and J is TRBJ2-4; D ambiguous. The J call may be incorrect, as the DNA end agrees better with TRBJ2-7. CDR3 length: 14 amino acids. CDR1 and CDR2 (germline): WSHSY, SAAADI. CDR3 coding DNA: TGCGCCAGCAGTGAGGGGGTCGGTGGGTACGAGCAGTACTTC. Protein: CASSEGVGGYEQYF.

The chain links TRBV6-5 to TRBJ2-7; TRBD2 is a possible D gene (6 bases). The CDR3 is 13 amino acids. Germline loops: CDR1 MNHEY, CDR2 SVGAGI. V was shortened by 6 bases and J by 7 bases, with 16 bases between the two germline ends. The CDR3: CASRPQAAGEQYF. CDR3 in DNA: TGTGCCAGCAGGCCACAGGCTGCGGGAGAGCAGTACTTC.

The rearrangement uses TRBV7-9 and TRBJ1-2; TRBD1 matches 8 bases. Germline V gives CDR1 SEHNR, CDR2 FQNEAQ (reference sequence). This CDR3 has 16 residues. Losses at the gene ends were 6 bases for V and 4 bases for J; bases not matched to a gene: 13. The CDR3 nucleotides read TGTGCCAGCAGATCAGACCCCGGGACAGGTTTCTATGGCTACACCTTC. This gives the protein CASRSDPGTGFYGYTF.

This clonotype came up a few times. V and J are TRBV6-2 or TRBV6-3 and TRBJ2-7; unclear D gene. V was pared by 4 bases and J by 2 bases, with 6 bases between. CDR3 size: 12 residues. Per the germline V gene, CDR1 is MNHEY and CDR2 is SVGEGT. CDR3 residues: CASSWQTYEQYF. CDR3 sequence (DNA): TGTGCCAGCAGTTGGCAGACCTACGAGCAGTACTTC.

CDR3 amino acids: CASTPAGNSPLHF. CDR3 bases: TGTGCCAGCACCCCGGCCGGAAATTCACCCCTCCACTTT. The rearrangement links TRBV12-3 or TRBV12-4 to TRBJ1-6; D ambiguous. The CDR3 runs 13 residues. Trimming stripped 7 bases from V and 7 bases from J, with 11 bases between.

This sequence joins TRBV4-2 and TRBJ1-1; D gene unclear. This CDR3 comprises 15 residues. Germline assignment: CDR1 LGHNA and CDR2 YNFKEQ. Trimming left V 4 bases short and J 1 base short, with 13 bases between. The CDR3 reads CASSPPLGANTEAFF. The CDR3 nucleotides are TGTGCCAGCAGCCCACCTTTAGGTGCGAACACTGAAGCTTTCTTT.

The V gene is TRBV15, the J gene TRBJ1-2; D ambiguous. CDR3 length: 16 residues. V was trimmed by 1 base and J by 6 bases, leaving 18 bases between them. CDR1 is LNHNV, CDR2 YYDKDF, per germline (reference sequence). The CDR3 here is CATSRVGGPFSNGYTF. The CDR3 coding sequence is TGTGCCACCAGCAGAGTCGGTGGTCCTTTCTCCAATGGCTACACCTTC.

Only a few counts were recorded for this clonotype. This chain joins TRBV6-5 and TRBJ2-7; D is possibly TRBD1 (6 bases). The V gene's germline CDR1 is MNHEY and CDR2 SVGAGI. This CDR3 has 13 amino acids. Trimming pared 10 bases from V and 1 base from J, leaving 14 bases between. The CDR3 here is CATRGLLSYEQYF. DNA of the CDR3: TGTGCCACCAGGGGCCTACTTTCCTACGAGCAGTACTTC.

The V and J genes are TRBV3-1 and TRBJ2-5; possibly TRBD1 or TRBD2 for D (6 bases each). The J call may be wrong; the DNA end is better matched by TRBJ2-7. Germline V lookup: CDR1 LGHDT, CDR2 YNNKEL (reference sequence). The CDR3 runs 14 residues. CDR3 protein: CASSQTRDTYEQYF. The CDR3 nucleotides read TGTGCCAGCAGCCAGACTAGGGACACCTACGAGCAGTACTTC.

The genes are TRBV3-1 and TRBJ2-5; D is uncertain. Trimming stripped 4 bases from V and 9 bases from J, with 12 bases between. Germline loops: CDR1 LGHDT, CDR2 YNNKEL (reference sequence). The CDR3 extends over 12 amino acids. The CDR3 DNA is TGTGCCAGCAGCCCCGGACCCTATCCCCAGTACTTC. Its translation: CASSPGPYPQYF.